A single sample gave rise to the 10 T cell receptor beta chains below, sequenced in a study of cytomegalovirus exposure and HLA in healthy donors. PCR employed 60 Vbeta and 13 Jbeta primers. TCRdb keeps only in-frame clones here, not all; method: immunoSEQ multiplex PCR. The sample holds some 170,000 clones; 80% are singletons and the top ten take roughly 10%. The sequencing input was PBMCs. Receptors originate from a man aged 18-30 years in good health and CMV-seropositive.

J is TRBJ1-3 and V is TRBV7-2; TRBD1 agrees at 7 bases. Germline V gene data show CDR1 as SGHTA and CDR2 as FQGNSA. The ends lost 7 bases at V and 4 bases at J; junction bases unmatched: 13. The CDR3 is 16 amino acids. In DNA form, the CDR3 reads TGTGCCAGCACCCCCAGCCGACAGGGTTCAGGAAACACCATATATTTT. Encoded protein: CASTPSRQGSGNTIYF. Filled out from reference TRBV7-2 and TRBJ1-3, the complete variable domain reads GAGVSQSPSNKVTEKGKDVELRCDPISGHTALYWYRQSLGQGLEFLIYFQGNSAPDKSGLPSDRFSAERTGGSVSTLTIQRTQQEDSAVYLCASTPSRQGSGNTIYFGEGSWLTVV.

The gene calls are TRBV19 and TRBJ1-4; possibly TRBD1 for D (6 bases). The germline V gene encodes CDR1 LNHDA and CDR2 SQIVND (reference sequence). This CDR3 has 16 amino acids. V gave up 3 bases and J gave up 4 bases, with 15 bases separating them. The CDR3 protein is CASSIRVHRVNEKLFF. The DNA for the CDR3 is TGTGCCAGTAGTATCAGGGTCCACAGGGTTAATGAAAAACTGTTTTTT.

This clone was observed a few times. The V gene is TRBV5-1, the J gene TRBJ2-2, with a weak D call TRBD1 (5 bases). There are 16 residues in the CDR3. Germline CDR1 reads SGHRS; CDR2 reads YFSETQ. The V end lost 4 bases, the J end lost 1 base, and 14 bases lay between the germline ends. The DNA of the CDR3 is TGCGCCAGCAGCCCACTACCTCAGGGGAACACCGGGGAGCTGTTTTTT. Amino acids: CASSPLPQGNTGELFF.

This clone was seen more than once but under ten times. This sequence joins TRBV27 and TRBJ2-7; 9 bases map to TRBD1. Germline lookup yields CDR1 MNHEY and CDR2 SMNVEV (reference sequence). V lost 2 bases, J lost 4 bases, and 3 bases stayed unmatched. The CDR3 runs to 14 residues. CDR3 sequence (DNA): TGTGCCAGCAGTTTACAGACAGGGGGGTACGAGCAGTACTTC. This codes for CASSLQTGGYEQYF.

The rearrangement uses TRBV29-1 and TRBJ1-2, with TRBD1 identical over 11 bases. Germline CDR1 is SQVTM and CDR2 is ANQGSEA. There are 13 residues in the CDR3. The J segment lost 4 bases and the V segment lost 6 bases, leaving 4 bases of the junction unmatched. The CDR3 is CSVRTGGAYGYTF. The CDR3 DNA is TGCAGCGTCAGGACAGGGGGCGCCTATGGCTACACCTTC.

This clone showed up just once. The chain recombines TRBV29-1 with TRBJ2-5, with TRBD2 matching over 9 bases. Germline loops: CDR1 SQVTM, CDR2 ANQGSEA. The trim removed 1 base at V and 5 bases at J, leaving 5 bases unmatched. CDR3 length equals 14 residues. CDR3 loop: CSVEGEREAETQYF. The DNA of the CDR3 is TGCAGCGTTGAAGGGGAGCGGGAGGCTGAGACCCAGTACTTC.

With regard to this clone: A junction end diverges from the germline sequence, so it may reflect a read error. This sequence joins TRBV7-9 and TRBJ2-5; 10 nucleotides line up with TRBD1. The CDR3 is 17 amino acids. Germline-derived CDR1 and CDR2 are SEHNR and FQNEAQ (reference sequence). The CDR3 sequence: CSSLTHSGTGVRETQYF. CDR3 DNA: TGTTCCAGCCTAACTCACTCCGGGACAGGGGTTCGGGAGACCCAGTACTTC.

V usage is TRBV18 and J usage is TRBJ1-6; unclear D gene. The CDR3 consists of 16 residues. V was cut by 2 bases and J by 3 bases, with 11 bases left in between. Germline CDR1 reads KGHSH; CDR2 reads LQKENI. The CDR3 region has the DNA TGTGCCAGCTCACCAGGCTCCTTCGTCTATAATTCACCCCTCCACTTT. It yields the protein CASSPGSFVYNSPLHF.

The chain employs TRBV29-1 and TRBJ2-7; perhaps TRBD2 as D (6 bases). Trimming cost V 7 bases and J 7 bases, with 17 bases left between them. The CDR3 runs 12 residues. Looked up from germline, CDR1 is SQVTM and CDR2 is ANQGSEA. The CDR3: CSGELLSGEQYF. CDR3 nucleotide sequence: TGCAGCGGGGAACTATTAAGCGGGGAGCAGTACTTC.

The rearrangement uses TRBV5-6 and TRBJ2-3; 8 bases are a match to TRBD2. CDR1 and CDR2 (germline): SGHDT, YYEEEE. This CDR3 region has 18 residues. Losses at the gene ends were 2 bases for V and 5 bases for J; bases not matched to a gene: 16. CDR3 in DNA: TGTGCCAGCAGCTTCCTTTCAGGAGTAGCGGGGCCCCAAGATACGCAGTATTTT. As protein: CASSFLSGVAGPQDTQYF.